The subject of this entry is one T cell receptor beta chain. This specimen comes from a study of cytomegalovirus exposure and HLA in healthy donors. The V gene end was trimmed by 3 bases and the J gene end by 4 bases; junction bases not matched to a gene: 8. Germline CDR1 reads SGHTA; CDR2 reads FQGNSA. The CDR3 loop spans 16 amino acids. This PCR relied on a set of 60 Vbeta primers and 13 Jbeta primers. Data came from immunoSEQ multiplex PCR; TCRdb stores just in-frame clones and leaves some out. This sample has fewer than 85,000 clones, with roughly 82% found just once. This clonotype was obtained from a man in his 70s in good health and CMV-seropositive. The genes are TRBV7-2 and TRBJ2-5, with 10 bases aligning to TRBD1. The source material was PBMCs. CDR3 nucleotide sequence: TGTGCCAGCAGCTTGGGGGGGACAGGGGTCGGAGAGACCCAGTACTTC. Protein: CASSLGGTGVGETQYF.